This is a list of T cell receptor beta chains from one sample in a study of cytomegalovirus exposure and HLA in healthy donors. Clones were sequenced by immunoSEQ multiplex PCR, and TCRdb holds only the in-frame ones, with some missing. The sample contains roughly 230,000 clones, 80% to 95% of which appear only once. Sequencing was done on a sample of PBMCs. The receptors were gathered from a girl aged 2 to 10 in good health and CMV-seronegative. Each CDR3 is given with its conserved first and last residue. The D gene is left open where the match is weak. Size is stated for part of the rows, as once, few or many counts, or as a class when the clone is expanded.

j_call: TRBJ2-7
v_call: TRBV2
d_call: TRBD2
clone_size: -
cdr3_aa: CASGRDEQYF
cdr3_nt: TGTGCCAGCGGGAGGGACGAGCAGTACTTC

j_call: TRBJ1-1
v_call: TRBV5-1
d_call: -
clone_size: -
cdr3_aa: CASSLEIPYGVRNTEAFF
cdr3_nt: TGCGCCAGCAGCTTGGAAATCCCCTACGGGGTTCGGAACACTGAAGCTTTCTTT

j_call: TRBJ1-6
v_call: TRBV7-2
d_call: -
clone_size: -
cdr3_aa: CASSFDRGDNSPLHF
cdr3_nt: TGTGCCAGCAGCTTCGATCGGGGGGATAATTCACCCCTCCACTTT

j_call: TRBJ2-1
v_call: TRBV29-1
d_call: -
clone_size: -
cdr3_aa: CSVGGATTGQFF
cdr3_nt: TGCAGCGTGGGTGGGGCCACCACGGGGCAGTTCTTC

j_call: TRBJ1-3
v_call: TRBV6-5
d_call: -
clone_size: -
cdr3_aa: CATSTLDGNTIYF
cdr3_nt: TGTGCCACCTCGACACTAGATGGAAACACCATATATTTT

j_call: TRBJ2-7
v_call: TRBV7-6
d_call: -
clone_size: -
cdr3_aa: CASSLRGRSYEQYF
cdr3_nt: TGTGCCAGCAGCTTAAGAGGGCGATCCTACGAGCAGTACTTC

j_call: TRBJ1-1
v_call: TRBV2
d_call: TRBD1
clone_size: -
cdr3_aa: CASRDRDHMNTEAFF
cdr3_nt: TGTGCCAGCAGGGACAGGGACCATATGAACACTGAAGCTTTCTTT

j_call: TRBJ2-7
v_call: TRBV27
d_call: TRBD1
clone_size: -
cdr3_aa: CASSTITGQSVWEQYF
cdr3_nt: TGTGCCAGCAGTACAATCACGGGACAGAGTGTGTGGGAGCAGTACTTC

j_call: TRBJ1-1
v_call: TRBV4-1
d_call: -
clone_size: -
cdr3_aa: CASSQGTLANTEAFF
cdr3_nt: TGCGCCAGCAGCCAAGGGACATTGGCGAACACTGAAGCTTTCTTT

j_call: TRBJ1-1
v_call: TRBV11-2
d_call: -
clone_size: few
cdr3_aa: CASSLEVVVNTEAFF
cdr3_nt: TGTGCCAGCAGCTTAGAAGTAGTCGTCAACACTGAAGCTTTCTTT

j_call: TRBJ2-2
v_call: TRBV11-3
d_call: TRBD1
clone_size: -
cdr3_aa: CASSFQGTGGNAGELFF
cdr3_nt: TGTGCCAGCAGCTTCCAGGGGACAGGGGGTAATGCCGGGGAGCTGTTTTTT

j_call: TRBJ1-1
v_call: TRBV6-1
d_call: -
clone_size: -
cdr3_aa: CASSVKGMNTEAFF
cdr3_nt: TGTGCCAGCAGTGTAAAGGGGATGAACACTGAAGCTTTCTTT

j_call: TRBJ2-2
v_call: TRBV2
d_call: TRBD1
clone_size: -
cdr3_aa: CASSLTGGQTGELFF
cdr3_nt: TGTGCCAGCAGTTTGACAGGGGGCCAAACCGGGGAGCTGTTTTTT

j_call: TRBJ2-2
v_call: TRBV7-8
d_call: TRBD2
clone_size: -
cdr3_aa: CASSLDSGATGELFF
cdr3_nt: TGTGCCAGCAGCTTAGACAGCGGGGCCACCGGGGAGCTGTTTTTT

j_call: TRBJ2-3
v_call: TRBV25-1
d_call: TRBD1
clone_size: -
cdr3_aa: CASDTGGQGDTQYF
cdr3_nt: TGTGCCAGCGATACAGGGGGCCAAGGAGATACGCAGTATTTT

j_call: TRBJ1-5
v_call: TRBV5-1
d_call: -
clone_size: once
cdr3_aa: CASSLGRDQPQHF
cdr3_nt: TGCGCCAGCAGCTTGGGACGGGATCAGCCCCAGCATTTT